Following are 26 T cell receptor beta chains from one sample sequenced in a study of blood T cell repertoires in COVID-19. TCRdb's copy holds only in-frame clones and misses some; the assay was immunoSEQ multiplex PCR. In the table there are 50,000 to 70,000 clones, 84% of which are singletons. What was sequenced was peripheral blood. All receptors come from a woman in her fifties or sixties with acute or convalescent COVID-19.

The gene calls are TRBV4-2 and TRBJ1-2; no definite D call. This CDR3 comprises 14 residues. Germline V lookup: CDR1 LGHNA, CDR2 YNFKEQ. V was clipped by 1 base and J by 1 base, with 7 bases between them. The CDR3 sequence: CASSQGGRNYGYTF. The CDR3 DNA sequence: TGTGCCAGCAGCCAAGGTGGGCGTAACTATGGCTACACCTTC.

This chain links TRBV29-1 with TRBJ2-1; 7 nucleotides agree with TRBD1. The CDR3 extends over 16 amino acids. V was pared by 4 bases and J by 6 bases, with 15 bases of the junction left unmatched. The germline V gene encodes CDR1 SQVTM and CDR2 ANQGSEA. The CDR3 protein is CSVVKGVTGWGNEQFF. Written as DNA, the CDR3 is TGCAGCGTTGTCAAGGGGGTGACAGGGTGGGGCAATGAGCAGTTCTTC.

This chain joins TRBV1 and TRBJ2-1; the table's D call of TRBD2 was not tested on the DNA. TRBV1 is a pseudogene locus. This CDR3 has 16 amino acids. Here the CDR3 reads CTSTVEAGAPKNEQFF. Here the CDR3 DNA reads TGCACCAGCACAGTAGAAGCGGGGGCCCCTAAGAATGAGCAGTTCTTC.

This sequence joins TRBV4-1 and TRBJ1-5, with D tentatively TRBD1 (5 bases). There are 13 residues in the CDR3. V was clipped by 4 bases and J by 4 bases, with 8 bases between them. Germline loops: CDR1 MGHRA, CDR2 YSYEKL. The CDR3 DNA sequence: TGCGCCAGCAGCCTGACAGTTAATCAGCCCCAGCATTTT. This gives the protein CASSLTVNQPQHF.

The CDR3 reads CASSFASGGATYEQYF. The CDR3 coding sequence is TGCGCCAGCAGCTTTGCTTCGGGGGGGGCAACGTACGAGCAGTACTTC. The chain uses TRBV5-1 and TRBJ2-7, with 8 bases that match TRBD2. V gave up 2 bases and J gave up 4 bases; unmatched junction bases: 11. The CDR3 has 16 amino acids. The germline CDR1 and CDR2 sequences are SGHRS and YFSETQ. Together with reference TRBV5-1 and TRBJ2-7, the CDR3 gives the full variable domain: KAGVTQTPRYLIKTRGQQVTLSCSPISGHRSVSWYQQTPGQGLQFLFEYFSETQRNKGNFPGRFSGRQFSNSRSEMNVSTLELGDSALYLCASSFASGGATYEQYFGPGTRLTVT.

The chain carries TRBV6-5 and TRBJ2-3; 9 nucleotides agree with TRBD2. V dropped 6 bases and J dropped 5; count of bases not matched to a gene: 6. Germline V gives CDR1 MNHEY, CDR2 SVGAGI. CDR3 length: 14 residues. The CDR3: CASRTAGGRDTQYF. The CDR3 DNA reads TGTGCCAGCAGGACAGCGGGGGGCCGAGATACGCAGTATTTT.

The table lists this clone with a count of one. The CDR3: CASTLGGGREANYGYTF. The CDR3, as DNA: TGTGCCAGCACCCTGGGGGGGGGCAGGGAGGCGAACTATGGCTACACCTTC. The chain joins TRBV5-4 to TRBJ1-2, with D perhaps TRBD1 (6 bases). CDR1 and CDR2 (germline): SGHNT, YYREEE (reference sequence). The CDR3 contains 17 residues. V shed 6 bases and J shed 2 bases, with 23 bases lying between them.

V and J are TRBV19 and TRBJ1-2; D might be TRBD1 (5 bases). Trimming stripped 5 bases from V and 2 bases from J, with 12 bases between. Germline V lookup: CDR1 LNHDA, CDR2 SQIVND (reference sequence). This CDR3 is 14 amino acids long. CDR3 residues: CASSQVQGNYGYTF. In nucleotides, the CDR3 is TGTGCCAGTAGTCAGGTGCAGGGCAACTATGGCTACACCTTC.

The rearrangement uses TRBV6-5 and TRBJ1-4; D unresolved. CDR3 length: 14 residues. V lost 10 bases to trimming and J lost 2 bases, with 14 bases between them. Germline V gene sequence: CDR1 MNHEY, CDR2 SVGAGI. In DNA, the CDR3 is TGTGCCACCTCCGCTAGTGGGACTAATGAAAAACTGTTTTTT. Translated, it gives CATSASGTNEKLFF.

DNA of the CDR3: TGTGCCAGCTCCCTGCGGGGTTCCTACAATGAGCAGTTCTTC. Protein sequence: CASSLRGSYNEQFF. The V call is TRBV6-5, the J call TRBJ2-1; a possible D gene is TRBD2 (6 bases). In germline, CDR1 is MNHEY, CDR2 SVGAGI. The CDR3 is 14 residues long. The germline V and J ends were trimmed by 8 bases and 1 base, with 12 bases remaining between them.

The CDR3 region has the DNA TGTGCCAGCAGCGTGGGGGGGAGACAAGAGACCCAGTACTTC. Residues: CASSVGGRQETQYF. The V call is TRBV9, the J call TRBJ2-5; TRBD2 aligns across 7 bases. The junction had 3 bases not matched to a gene; V was cut back by 2 bases and J by 2 bases. The germline V gene has CDR1 SGDLS and CDR2 YYNGEE. There are 14 residues in the CDR3.

The rearrangement uses TRBV19 and TRBJ2-3; 9 nucleotides match TRBD1. V gave up 10 bases and J gave up 2 bases; unmatched junction bases: 7. The CDR3 is 14 amino acids. Germline lookup yields CDR1 LNHDA and CDR2 SQIVND (reference sequence). CDR3 sequence reads: CATSGTGLTDTQYF. In nucleotides, the CDR3 is TGTGCCACCTCCGGGACAGGGCTCACAGATACGCAGTATTTT.

The chain has TRBV7-3 and TRBJ1-2; weak D call: TRBD1 (6 bases). The CDR3 has 15 amino acids. V lost 5 bases to trimming and J lost 1 base, with 14 bases between them. CDR1 is SGHTA, CDR2 FQGTGA, per germline. The CDR3 reads CASSQGGGHNYGYTF. CDR3 bases: TGTGCCAGCAGCCAGGGAGGGGGGCATAACTATGGCTACACCTTC.

The chain combines TRBV6-5 with TRBJ1-6; no firm D call. The CDR3 has 15 amino acids. The V end was cut by 6 bases, the J end by 2 bases, with 11 bases between. Per germline, CDR1 MNHEY and CDR2 SVGAGI. This CDR3 reads CASRLIIAYNSPLHF. The DNA for the CDR3 is TGTGCCAGCAGGTTAATCATAGCCTATAATTCACCCCTCCACTTT.

The chain is built from TRBV6-5 and TRBJ2-7; TRBD1 matches at 8 bases. With V trimmed by 8 bases and J by 2 bases, 8 bases remained unmatched. Germline CDR1 MNHEY, CDR2 SVGAGI. The length of the CDR3 is 14 residues. DNA of the CDR3: TGTGCCAGCGAAGGGGCAGGGGGCCCCTACGAGCAGTACTTC. It codes for CASEGAGGPYEQYF.

The chain carries TRBV5-1 and TRBJ2-7; possibly TRBD2 for D (5 bases). This CDR3 region has 13 residues. Looked up from germline, CDR1 is SGHRS and CDR2 is YFSETQ. V was shortened by 0 bases and J by 7 bases, with 11 bases between the two germline ends. The CDR3 sequence is CASSLVGWEEQYF. In nucleotides, the CDR3 is TGCGCCAGCAGCTTGGTAGGATGGGAGGAGCAGTACTTC. The full variable domain, completed using reference TRBV5-1 and TRBJ2-7, is KAGVTQTPRYLIKTRGQQVTLSCSPISGHRSVSWYQQTPGQGLQFLFEYFSETQRNKGNFPGRFSGRQFSNSRSEMNVSTLELGDSALYLCASSLVGWEEQYFGPGTRLTVT.

The genes are TRBV19 and TRBJ1-4, with D perhaps matching TRBD1 (5 bases). Trimming shortened V by 6 bases and J by 7 bases, and 15 bases separated the two germline ends. The CDR3 sequence is 14 residues long. Germline V gene data show CDR1 as LNHDA and CDR2 as SQIVND (reference sequence). The CDR3 DNA is TGTGCCAGTAGGACCGGGACTCTGGTTGAAAAACTGTTTTTT. Translated: CASRTGTLVEKLFF.

This clone was counted a single time. The chain is built from TRBV12-3 or TRBV12-4 and TRBJ2-3; D call uncertain. V was pared by 8 bases and J by 2 bases, with 8 bases between. CDR3 length equals 12 residues. CDR3 sequence (DNA): TGTGCCAGCGTTGCTAACACAGATACGCAGTATTTT. It translates to CASVANTDTQYF.

The chain carries TRBV30 and TRBJ1-1, with D hard to call. This CDR3 is 12 amino acids long. The germline V gene encodes CDR1 GTSNPN and CDR2 SVGIG (reference sequence). V was shortened by 4 bases and J by 0 bases, with 6 bases between the two germline ends. This chain's CDR3 is CAWKLLNTEAFF. CDR3 bases: TGTGCCTGGAAGCTGCTGAACACTGAAGCTTTCTTT.

The chain is built from TRBV6-5 and TRBJ1-1; D call uncertain. This CDR3 spans 13 amino acids. Germline V CDR1 and CDR2: MNHEY, SVGAGI. Deletions cut 4 bases from V and 0 bases from J, with 6 bases between. The CDR3 coding sequence is TGTGCCAGCAGTTTCCCTATGAACACTGAAGCTTTCTTT. Translating it yields CASSFPMNTEAFF.

This clone has just one count. The V call is TRBV5-1, the J call TRBJ2-1; 8 bases align to TRBD2. The germline V gene encodes CDR1 SGHRS and CDR2 YFSETQ. The CDR3 length is 17 residues. Trimming at V came to 0 bases and at J to 5 bases, leaving 10 bases not matched to a gene. The DNA of the CDR3 is TGCGCCAGCAGCTTGGTAGGGACTAGGCTCTCTAACAATGAGCAGTTCTTC. Encoded protein: CASSLVGTRLSNNEQFF.

The rearrangement links TRBV20-1 to TRBJ1-5, with D tentatively TRBD1 (5 bases). Germline values: CDR1 DFQATT, CDR2 SNEGSKA (reference sequence). V was pared by 3 bases and J by 7 bases, with 10 bases between. The CDR3 sequence is 12 residues long. CDR3: CSASARAQPQHF. The CDR3 nucleotides read TGCAGTGCTAGTGCCAGGGCGCAGCCCCAGCATTTT.

The V call is TRBV4-1, the J call TRBJ1-4; TRBD1 matches at 9 bases. With 4 bases clipped from V and 1 base from J, the junction kept 7 bases outside the gene matches. Germline CDR1 is MGHRA and CDR2 is YSYEKL. The CDR3 is 17 amino acids. The CDR3 DNA follows: TGCGCCAGCAGCCCGACCAAGGACAGGGGAACTAATGAAAAACTGTTTTTT. Translated: CASSPTKDRGTNEKLFF.

The chain is built from TRBV20-1 and TRBJ1-6; TRBD1 matches 7 bases. V was clipped by 6 bases and J by 5 bases; unmatched bases: 10. Germline lookup yields CDR1 DFQATT and CDR2 SNEGSKA (reference sequence). The CDR3 contains 15 residues. The CDR3 protein is CSASLRDSNNSPLHF. DNA of the CDR3: TGCAGTGCCAGTCTTCGGGACAGTAATAATTCACCCCTCCACTTT.

The rearrangement links TRBV5-6 to TRBJ2-5, with D perhaps TRBD2 (5 bases). From germline, CDR1 is SGHDT and CDR2 YYEEEE. The V gene lost 2 bases and the J gene lost 5 bases, with 13 bases spanning the gap. The CDR3 loop spans 14 amino acids. The chain's CDR3 is CASSFLKLGETQYF. CDR3 DNA: TGTGCCAGCAGCTTTTTGAAACTAGGGGAGACCCAGTACTTC. Supplemented by reference TRBV5-6 and TRBJ2-5, the full variable domain reads DAGVTQSPTHLIKTRGQQVTLRCSPKSGHDTVSWYQQALGQGPQFIFQYYEEEERQRGNFPDRFSGHQFPNYSSELNVNALLLGDSALYLCASSFLKLGETQYFGPGTRLLVL.

The chain uses TRBV19 and TRBJ1-5; 7 positions agree with TRBD1. Germline V gene lookup returns CDR1 LNHDA and CDR2 SQIVND (reference sequence). The CDR3 has 15 residues. V lost 6 bases, J lost 6 bases, and 11 bases stayed unmatched. In DNA form, the CDR3 reads TGTGCCAGTAGAACCAGACAGGGTGAAGTTCAGCCCCAGCATTTT. Amino acid sequence: CASRTRQGEVQPQHF.